A single TCR beta chain is shown here with its context. Its antigen is currently unknown. The data stem from a study of T cells in Graves' hyperthyroidism and ophthalmopathy. Amplified TCR beta CDR3 regions derived from RNA transcripts. Initially, a first-round RT-PCR of the TCR CDR3 employed the HTBI primer set. TCRdb re-called the multiplex PCR reads through MiXCR, storing one row per CDR3 protein. This table holds roughly 500,000 distinct CDR3 sequences, roughly 45% found once. Study findings and constraints: Most thyroid clonotypes expanded above 0.001 were also detected in blood.

V was pared by 7 bases and J by 3 bases, with 13 bases between. This CDR3 is 13 amino acids long. Looked up from germline, CDR1 is SNHLY and CDR2 is FYNNEI. The V gene is TRBV2, the J gene TRBJ2-7; tentatively, D is TRBD1 (6 bases). The sequence was obtained from an adult woman with Graves' disease, either hyperthyroidism or ophthalmopathy (not recorded which). Specimen: peripheral blood or thyroid tissue (not recorded which). Here the CDR3 reads CASKGVAIYEQYF. The CDR3 coding sequence is TGTGCCAGCAAGGGGGTCGCGATCTACGAGCAGTACTTC.